Below, 8 T cell receptor beta chains from the same sample are listed, as sequenced in a study of T cell responses to AZD1222 COVID-19 vaccine. Assay: immunoSEQ multiplex PCR; the TCRdb copy retains only in-frame clones and omits some. The sample yields about 120,000 clones, around 86% seen once. This specimen was peripheral blood, taken on day 0 of AZD1222 vaccination. Receptor source: an adult in good health.

The J gene is TRBJ1-1, the V gene TRBV13; 12 bases map to TRBD1. Trimming removed 5 bases from V and 5 bases from J; junction bases left unmatched: 9. CDR3 length: 16 amino acids. Germline CDR1 and CDR2: PRHDT and FYEKMQ (reference sequence). CDR3 DNA sequence: TGTGCCAGCAGCGCCCGGGACAGGGGGCGAGCAACTGAAGCTTTCTTT. This translates into CASSARDRGRATEAFF.

J is TRBJ1-1 and V is TRBV19; D remains unclear. V gave up 3 bases and J gave up 0 bases, with 8 bases separating them. The CDR3 is 14 amino acids. Germline V CDR1 and CDR2: LNHDA, SQIVND (reference sequence). CDR3 DNA: TGTGCCAGTAGTATCCATTCAATGAACACTGAAGCTTTCTTT. Protein sequence: CASSIHSMNTEAFF.

J is TRBJ1-4 and V is TRBV2; D call uncertain. The CDR3 spans 15 residues. Germline V gene data show CDR1 as SNHLY and CDR2 as FYNNEI. The V and J ends lost 5 bases and 8 bases respectively, with 18 bases between them. CDR3 in amino acids: CASSLFRRVEEKLFF. The CDR3 region has the DNA TGTGCCAGCAGTCTGTTTCGGAGGGTGGAAGAAAAACTGTTTTTT.

This chain links TRBV5-1 with TRBJ2-1; D gene ambiguous. The CDR3 is 13 amino acids. Germline V CDR1 and CDR2: SGHRS, YFSETQ. Deletions cut 0 bases from V and 5 bases from J, with 6 bases between. The CDR3 DNA is TGCGCCAGCAGCTTGGTTCCAGACAATGAGCAGTTCTTC. Translation gives CASSLVPDNEQFF.

The rearrangement uses TRBV19 and TRBJ1-6; D gene unclear. Trimming stripped 4 bases from V and 5 bases from J, with 12 bases between. Germline V gene lookup returns CDR1 LNHDA and CDR2 SQIVND (reference sequence). CDR3 size: 15 residues. The CDR3 nucleotides read TGTGCCAGTAGTACGACGCCAGGCAATAATTCACCCCTCCACTTT. It specifies CASSTTPGNNSPLHF.

This clone was seen a single time. The chain links TRBV4-1 to TRBJ2-7; D possibly matches TRBD1 or TRBD2 (6 bases each). Trimming pared 4 bases from V and 4 bases from J, leaving 14 bases between. This CDR3 spans 14 amino acids. The V gene's germline CDR1 is MGHRA and CDR2 YSYEKL. In DNA, the CDR3 is TGCGCCAGCAGCCCAAGGTCGGGGGCGTACGAGCAGTACTTC. Amino acid sequence: CASSPRSGAYEQYF.

The chain joins TRBV2 to TRBJ2-2; 7 bases are shared with TRBD1. V was clipped by 5 bases and J by 0 bases; unmatched bases: 6. Germline V gives CDR1 SNHLY, CDR2 FYNNEI. This CDR3 region has 16 residues. The chain's CDR3 is CASSWTGTTNTGELFF. CDR3 sequence (DNA): TGTGCCAGCAGTTGGACAGGAACGACGAACACCGGGGAGCTGTTTTTT.

The chain combines TRBV6-5 with TRBJ1-2; 10 bases are a match to TRBD1. In germline, CDR1 is MNHEY, CDR2 SVGAGI. V trimming: 2 bases; J trimming: 4 bases; junction bases outside the gene matches: 7. The length of the CDR3 is 16 residues. DNA of the CDR3: TGTGCCAGCAGTTACCCTATTCGACAGGGGGCCTATGGCTACACCTTC. Encoded protein: CASSYPIRQGAYGYTF.